These 28 T cell receptor beta chains came from one sample sequenced in a study of cytomegalovirus exposure and HLA in healthy donors (TCRdb year 2017). Receptors were amplified or captured by the immunoSEQ multiplex PCR assay. For the multiplex PCR, a mixture combining 60 forward primers for TCR Vbeta segments and 13 reverse primers for TCR Jbeta segments was used. In TCRdb, the immuneACCESS table is reduced to in-frame sequences with V and J assigned. These tables do not hold every clone; where another copy was compared, an unresolved V gene accounts for under half, and the others remain unexplained. The sample data list about 35,000 clones, and approximately 91% of these were observed just once. The ten largest account for less than 3% of the sample. The specimen sequenced was PBMCs. The receptor source for this set is a woman aged 18-35 years in good health and CMV-seronegative.

In its sample, this clone was seen once. The V gene is TRBV18, the J gene TRBJ2-2, with 7 bases that match TRBD2. The ends lost 2 bases at V and 7 bases at J; junction bases unmatched: 7. The CDR3 has 15 amino acids. Germline CDR1 KGHSH, CDR2 LQKENI. The CDR3 coding sequence is TGTGCCAGCTCACCAGCGGGAGTCGCCGGCGGGGAGCTGTTTTTT. Its protein is CASSPAGVAGGELFF.

V gene TRBV29-1 combines with J gene TRBJ2-7; 8 bases are a match to TRBD1. From germline, CDR1 is SQVTM and CDR2 ANQGSEA. The junction had 4 bases not matched to a gene; V was cut back by 7 bases and J by 5 bases. This CDR3 is 11 amino acids long. Here the CDR3 DNA reads TGCAGCGCTCAACAGGGGGACGAGCAGTACTTC. Its protein is CSAQQGDEQYF.

The rearrangement uses TRBV7-2 and TRBJ2-3, with D possibly being TRBD2 (5 bases). The CDR3 has 14 amino acids. The V gene's germline CDR1 is SGHTA and CDR2 FQGNSA. Between the trimmed V and J ends, which lost 2 bases and 6 bases, there was a span of 12 bases. The CDR3 DNA sequence: TGTGCCAGCAGCTTACTAGCTCAACCCGATACGCAGTATTTT. This gives the protein CASSLLAQPDTQYF.

This clone was seen more than once but under ten times. The rearrangement links TRBV6-1 to TRBJ2-2; 7 bases align to TRBD1. V lost 4 bases, J lost 7 bases, and 6 bases stayed unmatched. Per germline, CDR1 MNHNS and CDR2 SASEGT. This CDR3 comprises 14 residues. The DNA for the CDR3 is TGTGCCAGCAGTGCAAAACCAGGGGGCGGGGAGCTGTTTTTT. It codes for CASSAKPGGGELFF.

This clone appeared once. The chain uses TRBV10-1 and TRBJ1-1; D is uncertain. The CDR3 is 14 amino acids. With 5 bases removed from V and 7 bases from J, the gap between germline ends came to 17 bases. CDR1 WNHNN and CDR2 SYGVQD come from the germline V gene (reference sequence). This CDR3 is CASSRFLRTIEAFF. The CDR3 nucleotides read TGCGCCAGCAGTCGCTTCCTGAGGACTATTGAAGCTTTCTTT.

This chain connects TRBV18 to TRBJ2-6; 7 nucleotides agree with TRBD1. V gave up 6 bases and J gave up 2 bases; unmatched junction bases: 10. The CDR3 length is 17 residues. Germline CDR1 and CDR2: KGHSH and LQKENI. As DNA, the CDR3 is TGTGCCAGCTCTCGAACCGGGACAGCGACTGGGGCCAACGTCCTGACTTTC. This translates into CASSRTGTATGANVLTF.

The chain links TRBV11-1 to TRBJ2-2; D is ambiguous. The length of the CDR3 is 14 residues. The V end was cut by 5 bases, the J end by 6 bases, with 13 bases between. CDR1 SGHAT and CDR2 FQDESV come from the germline V gene (reference sequence). Here the CDR3 DNA reads TGTGCCAGCAGCCCCTTTCGAGCGTCCGGGGAGCTGTTTTTT. It translates to CASSPFRASGELFF.

The chain couples TRBV5-1 to TRBJ1-4; a weak D match, TRBD1 (5 bases). The CDR3 extends over 15 amino acids. V gave up 0 bases and J gave up 4 bases, with 10 bases separating them. Germline V gives CDR1 SGHRS, CDR2 YFSETQ. In DNA, the CDR3 is TGCGCCAGCAGCTTGGGTCCCAGGGATAATGAAAAACTGTTTTTT. Translation gives CASSLGPRDNEKLFF. Full variable domain (remainder filled in from reference TRBV5-1 and TRBJ1-4): KAGVTQTPRYLIKTRGQQVTLSCSPISGHRSVSWYQQTPGQGLQFLFEYFSETQRNKGNFPGRFSGRQFSNSRSEMNVSTLELGDSALYLCASSLGPRDNEKLFFGSGTQLSVL.

This chain links TRBV13 with TRBJ2-5, with a weak D call TRBD1 (5 bases). The CDR3 covers 13 residues. V gave up 8 bases and J gave up 2 bases, with 12 bases separating them. Germline V lookup: CDR1 PRHDT, CDR2 FYEKMQ (reference sequence). The CDR3: CASRQLNQETQYF. The CDR3 coding sequence is TGTGCCAGCCGACAGTTGAATCAAGAGACCCAGTACTTC.

The chain joins TRBV6-1 to TRBJ2-7, with TRBD1 as a possible D gene (6 bases). The CDR3 loop spans 16 amino acids. From germline, CDR1 is MNHNS and CDR2 SASEGT. Trimming took off 2 bases at V and 3 bases at J, with 17 bases between the two ends. The CDR3 spells CASSENRAGVGYEQYF. The DNA of the CDR3 is TGTGCCAGCAGTGAAAACAGGGCCGGAGTGGGCTACGAGCAGTACTTC.

V is TRBV19 and J is TRBJ2-7, with TRBD1 as a possible D gene (6 bases). Germline V lookup: CDR1 LNHDA, CDR2 SQIVND (reference sequence). The V gene lost 5 bases and the J gene lost 3 bases, with 14 bases spanning the gap. The length of the CDR3 is 14 residues. CDR3 DNA sequence: TGTGCCAGTAGTCAGGGGTTAAGGTACTACGAGCAGTACTTC. It translates to CASSQGLRYYEQYF. Drawing the rest from reference TRBV19 and TRBJ2-7, the complete variable domain is DGGITQSPKYLFRKEGQNVTLSCEQNLNHDAMYWYRQDPGQGLRLIYYSQIVNDFQKGDIAEGYSVSREKKESFPLTVTSAQKNPTAFYLCASSQGLRYYEQYFGPGTRLTVT.

This clone was detected a few times. This chain joins TRBV30 and TRBJ2-1; maybe TRBD1 (5 bases). Germline CDR1 GTSNPN, CDR2 SVGIG (reference sequence). The CDR3 contains 18 residues. The V gene lost 3 bases and the J gene lost 0 bases, with 21 bases spanning the gap. CDR3: CAWRGRAKSTSSYNEQFF. The CDR3 bases are TGTGCCTGGAGGGGCAGGGCAAAATCGACGAGCTCCTACAATGAGCAGTTCTTC.

The V and J genes are TRBV9 and TRBJ2-2, with a possible D match to TRBD2 (5 bases). This CDR3 is 13 amino acids long. Trimming removed 0 bases from V and 5 bases from J, with 5 bases in between. Germline V CDR1 and CDR2: SGDLS, YYNGEE. The CDR3 region has the DNA TGTGCCAGCAGCGTAGGAGGGACCGGGGAGCTGTTTTTT. This gives the protein CASSVGGTGELFF. Full variable domain (rest looked up from reference TRBV9 and TRBJ2-2): DSGVTQTPKHLITATGQRVTLRCSPRSGDLSVYWYQQSLDQGLQFLIQYYNGEERAKGNILERFSAQQFPDLHSELNLSSLELGDSALYFCASSVGGTGELFFGEGSRLTVL.

J is TRBJ1-1 and V is TRBV7-9; D may be TRBD1 (6 bases). Trimming cost V 1 base and J 3 bases, with 15 bases left between them. This CDR3 comprises 16 residues. Germline V gene data show CDR1 as SEHNR and CDR2 as FQNEAQ (reference sequence). The CDR3 nucleotides read TGTGCCAGCAGCTTAGGTAGGGGGGGGTCCGACACTGAAGCTTTCTTT. This codes for CASSLGRGGSDTEAFF.

The table lists this clone with a few counts. The chain recombines TRBV28 with TRBJ1-5, with D possibly being TRBD1 (5 bases). CDR3 length equals 16 residues. The germline CDR1 and CDR2 sequences are MDHEN and SYDVKM. V was trimmed by 2 bases and J by 2 bases, leaving 13 bases between them. CDR3: CASSLGGQMRNQPQHF. CDR3 bases: TGTGCCAGCAGTTTAGGCGGACAAATGCGCAATCAGCCCCAGCATTTT. Complete variable domain (other parts from reference TRBV28 and TRBJ1-5): DVKVTQSSRYLVKRTGEKVFLECVQDMDHENMFWYRQDPGLGLRLIYFSYDVKMKEKGDIPEGYSVSREKKERFSLILESASTNQTSMYLCASSLGGQMRNQPQHFGDGTRLSIL.

The chain recombines TRBV28 with TRBJ2-3, with D perhaps matching TRBD1 (6 bases). The V end was cut by 4 bases, the J end by 2 bases, with 10 bases between. The CDR3 sequence is 14 residues long. The germline V gene encodes CDR1 MDHEN and CDR2 SYDVKM. The CDR3 nucleotides read TGTGCCAGCAGTTCTGGACAGTTCACAGATACGCAGTATTTT. Amino acid sequence: CASSSGQFTDTQYF.

This sequence joins TRBV4-2 and TRBJ2-3; D is perhaps TRBD1 (6 bases). This CDR3 comprises 17 residues. V lost 1 base, J lost 4 bases, and 18 bases lay in between. The V gene's germline CDR1 is LGHNA and CDR2 YNFKEQ. CDR3 amino acids: CASSQGESSGGADTQYF. CDR3 sequence (DNA): TGTGCCAGCAGCCAAGGAGAAAGCAGTGGGGGCGCAGATACGCAGTATTTT.

The V call is TRBV7-2, the J call TRBJ2-7, with D possibly TRBD2 on 6 matching bases. The CDR3 has 15 amino acids. Germline V gene data show CDR1 as SGHTA and CDR2 as FQGNSA. Trimming cost V 6 bases and J 0 bases, with 15 bases left between them. CDR3 coding DNA: TGTGCCAGCAGAAAGGGGACTGCTAGCTCCTACGAGCAGTACTTC. This translates into CASRKGTASSYEQYF.

This clone appeared once. The chain links TRBV7-6 to TRBJ2-2, with D possibly matching TRBD2 (6 bases). This CDR3 has 14 amino acids. With 6 bases removed from V and 5 bases from J, the gap between germline ends came to 13 bases. Germline CDR1 SGHVS, CDR2 FNYEAQ. In nucleotides, the CDR3 is TGTGCCAGCAGTCTTTCCCGGGGGACCGGGGAGCTGTTTTTT. Translating gives CASSLSRGTGELFF.

The chain carries TRBV27 and TRBJ1-2, with 8 positions matching TRBD1. Germline V gene data show CDR1 as MNHEY and CDR2 as SMNVEV (reference sequence). The V segment lost 4 bases and the J segment 8 bases; nucleotides outside the gene matches: 9. This CDR3 has 14 residues. CDR3 sequence reads: CASSSDRDRPGYTF. For the CDR3, the DNA is TGTGCCAGCAGTTCCGACCGGGACAGGCCGGGCTACACCTTC.

The chain combines TRBV2 with TRBJ2-1; D is possibly TRBD2 (5 bases). V lost 7 bases and J 7 bases, leaving 14 bases between the germline ends. The CDR3 is 13 amino acids. Germline CDR1 SNHLY, CDR2 FYNNEI. The CDR3 DNA sequence: TGTGCCAGCACCACCGACGGGATTAATGAGCAGTTCTTC. Protein sequence: CASTTDGINEQFF.

The gene calls are TRBV20-1 and TRBJ1-4; the D is unclear. The CDR3 is 11 amino acids. Trimming left V 3 bases short and J 10 bases short, with 9 bases between. Germline lookup yields CDR1 DFQATT and CDR2 SNEGSKA (reference sequence). The CDR3 nucleotides are TGCAGTGCTAGGAGGGAGGGAAAACTGTTTTTT. Residues: CSARREGKLFF.

This clone appeared once. The CDR3 region is CASSPDSNYGYTF. DNA for the CDR3: TGTGCCAGCAGCCCCGACAGTAACTATGGCTACACCTTC. The chain carries TRBV11-2 and TRBJ1-2; a weak D match, TRBD1 (5 bases). The CDR3 runs 13 residues. V gave up 5 bases and J gave up 1 base, with 8 bases separating them. Per the germline V gene, CDR1 is SGHAT and CDR2 is FQNNGV.

In the case of this clone: This same CDR3 is encoded by further DNA sequences in the sample. This chain uses TRBV6-1 with TRBJ2-5, with 9 positions matching TRBD1. The CDR3 loop spans 17 amino acids. The V gene end was trimmed by 1 base and the J gene end by 5 bases; junction bases not matched to a gene: 11. The germline gives CDR1 MNHNS, CDR2 SASEGT. Here the CDR3 reads CASSEGDREGALETQYF. CDR3 DNA sequence: TGTGCCAGCAGTGAAGGGGACAGGGAAGGGGCGCTGGAGACCCAGTACTTC.

The chain couples TRBV30 to TRBJ1-1, with D maybe TRBD1 (6 bases). This CDR3 is built from 13 residues. Germline V gene lookup returns CDR1 GTSNPN and CDR2 SVGIG (reference sequence). The V end lost 8 bases, the J end lost 1 base, and 14 bases lay between the germline ends. The DNA for the CDR3 is TGTGCCGGGGGACAATCCTCGAACACTGAAGCTTTCTTT. It is translated as CAGGQSSNTEAFF.

This clone has a single count. The chain recombines TRBV9 with TRBJ2-3, with 9 bases fitting TRBD2. The length of the CDR3 is 15 residues. With 3 bases clipped from V and 4 bases from J, the junction kept 6 bases outside the gene matches. The V gene's germline CDR1 is SGDLS and CDR2 YYNGEE. The CDR3 here is CASSDGTSPADTQYF. CDR3 coding DNA: TGTGCCAGCAGCGACGGGACTAGCCCGGCAGATACGCAGTATTTT.

This chain uses TRBV28 with TRBJ2-5, with TRBD2 identical over 11 bases. Germline-derived CDR1 and CDR2 are MDHEN and SYDVKM. V lost 5 bases to trimming and J lost 7 bases; unmatched junction nucleotides: 33. This CDR3 comprises 23 residues. The CDR3 region has the DNA TGTGCCAGCAGTGACCCTTGGACAGGGGCGCGCCAGGGGACTAGCGGAACCCCCGGGACCCAGTACTTC. This translates into CASSDPWTGARQGTSGTPGTQYF. Combining the CDR3 with reference TRBV28 and TRBJ2-5 gives the whole variable domain DVKVTQSSRYLVKRTGEKVFLECVQDMDHENMFWYRQDPGLGLRLIYFSYDVKMKEKGDIPEGYSVSREKKERFSLILESASTNQTSMYLCASSDPWTGARQGTSGTPGTQYFGPGTRLLVL.

The rearrangement links TRBV7-8 to TRBJ2-1; TRBD1 aligns across 10 bases. Losses at the gene ends were 5 bases for V and 7 bases for J; bases not matched to a gene: 8. Germline V gives CDR1 SGHVS, CDR2 FQNEAQ. CDR3 length: 15 residues. The CDR3 DNA reads as TGTGCCAGCAGCCAACCGGGACAGGGGAGGAATGAGCAGTTCTTC. Its protein product is CASSQPGQGRNEQFF. Together with reference TRBV7-8 and TRBJ2-1, the CDR3 gives the full variable domain: GAGVSQSPRYKVAKRGQDVALRCDPISGHVSLFWYQQALGQGPEFLTYFQNEAQLDKSGLPSDRFFAERPEGSVSTLKIQRTQQEDSAVYLCASSQPGQGRNEQFFGPGTRLTVL.